This record concerns one T cell receptor (beta chain) sequence. What it recognizes is unknown. The CDR3 has 15 amino acids. Germline V gene lookup returns CDR1 LGHNT and CDR2 FRNRAP. V was shortened by 0 bases and J by 10 bases, with 13 bases between the two germline ends. The sample belongs to a study of T cell responses to AZD1222 COVID-19 vaccine. Across the whole study: The study pooled second doses at about 4 or about 12 weeks. Findings and caveats of the study: Only a handful of AZD1222 recipients were seropositive at baseline. Distributed over spike, vaccine-associated CD4 TCRs predominated at 160-218 and 743-854. Two AZD1222 administrations were followed by greater Spike-specific TCR breadth and depth.

Sequencing used immunoSEQ multiplex PCR; TCRdb keeps in-frame clones, though not all of them. The sample includes roughly 140,000 clones, approximately 90% of them seen just once. The chain combines TRBV12-5 with TRBJ1-6, with a tentative D call TRBD1 (6 bases). The sample here was peripheral blood, taken on day 0 of AZD1222 vaccination. The receptor was derived from an adult in good health. In DNA form, the CDR3 reads TGTGCTAGTGGTTTGGTCCAGGGGATTGGCTCACCCCTCCACTTT. It is translated as CASGLVQGIGSPLHF.